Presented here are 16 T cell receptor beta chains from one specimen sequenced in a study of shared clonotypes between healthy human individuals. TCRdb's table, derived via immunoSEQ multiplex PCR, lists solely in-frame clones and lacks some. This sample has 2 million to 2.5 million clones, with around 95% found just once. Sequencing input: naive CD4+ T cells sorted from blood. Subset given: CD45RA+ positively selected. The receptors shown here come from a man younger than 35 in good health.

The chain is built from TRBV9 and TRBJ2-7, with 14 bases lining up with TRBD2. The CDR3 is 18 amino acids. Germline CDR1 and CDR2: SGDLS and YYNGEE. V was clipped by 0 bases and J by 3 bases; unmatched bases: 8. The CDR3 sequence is CASSVGLAGGPPVYEQYF. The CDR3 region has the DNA TGTGCCAGCAGCGTAGGACTAGCGGGAGGGCCACCCGTCTACGAGCAGTACTTC.

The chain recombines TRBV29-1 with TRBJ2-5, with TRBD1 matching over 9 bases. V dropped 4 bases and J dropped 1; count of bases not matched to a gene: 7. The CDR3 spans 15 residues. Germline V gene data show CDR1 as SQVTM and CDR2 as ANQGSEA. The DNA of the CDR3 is TGCAGCGTTGGTCAGGGGACAGGGATCCAAGAGACCCAGTACTTC. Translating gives CSVGQGTGIQETQYF.

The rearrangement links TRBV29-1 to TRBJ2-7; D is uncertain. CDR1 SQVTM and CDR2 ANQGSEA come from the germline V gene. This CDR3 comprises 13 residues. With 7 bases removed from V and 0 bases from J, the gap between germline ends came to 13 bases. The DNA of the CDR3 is TGCAGCGCCTCTAGTACCCTCTCCTACGAGCAGTACTTC. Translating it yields CSASSTLSYEQYF.

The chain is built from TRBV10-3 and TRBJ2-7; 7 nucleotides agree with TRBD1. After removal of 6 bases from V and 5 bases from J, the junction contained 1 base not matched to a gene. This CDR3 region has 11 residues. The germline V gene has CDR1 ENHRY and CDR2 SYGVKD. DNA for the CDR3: TGTGCCATCAGGGGGACAGACGAGCAGTACTTC. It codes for CAIRGTDEQYF.

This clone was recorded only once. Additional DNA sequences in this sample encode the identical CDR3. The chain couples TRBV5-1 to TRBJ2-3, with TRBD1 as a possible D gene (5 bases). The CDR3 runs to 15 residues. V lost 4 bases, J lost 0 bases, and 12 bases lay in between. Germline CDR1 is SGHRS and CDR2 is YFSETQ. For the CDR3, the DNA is TGCGCCAGCAGCCGAACAGGTACTAGCACAGATACGCAGTATTTT. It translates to CASSRTGTSTDTQYF.

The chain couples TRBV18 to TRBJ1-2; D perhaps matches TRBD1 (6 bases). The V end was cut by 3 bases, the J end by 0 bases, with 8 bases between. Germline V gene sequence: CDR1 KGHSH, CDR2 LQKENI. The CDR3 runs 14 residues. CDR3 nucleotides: TGTGCCAGCTCACCGGACAGCCCTAACTATGGCTACACCTTC. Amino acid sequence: CASSPDSPNYGYTF.

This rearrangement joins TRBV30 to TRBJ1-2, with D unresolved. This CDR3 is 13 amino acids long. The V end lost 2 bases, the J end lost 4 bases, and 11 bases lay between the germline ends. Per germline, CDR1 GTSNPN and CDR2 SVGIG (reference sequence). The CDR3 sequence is CAWSRTQSYGYTF. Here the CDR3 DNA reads TGTGCCTGGAGTAGGACTCAATCCTATGGCTACACCTTC.

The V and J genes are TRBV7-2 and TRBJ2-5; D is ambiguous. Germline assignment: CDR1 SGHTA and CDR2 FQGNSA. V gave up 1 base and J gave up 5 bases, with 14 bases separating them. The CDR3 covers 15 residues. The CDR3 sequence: CASSLVPSRWETQYF. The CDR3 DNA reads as TGTGCCAGCAGCTTAGTGCCCAGCCGGTGGGAGACCCAGTACTTC.

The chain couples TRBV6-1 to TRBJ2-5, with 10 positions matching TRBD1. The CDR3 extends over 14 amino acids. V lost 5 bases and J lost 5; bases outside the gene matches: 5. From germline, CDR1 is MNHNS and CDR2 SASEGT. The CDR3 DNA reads TGTGCCAGCAGTCCCGACAGGGGGCCTGAGACCCAGTACTTC. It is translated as CASSPDRGPETQYF.

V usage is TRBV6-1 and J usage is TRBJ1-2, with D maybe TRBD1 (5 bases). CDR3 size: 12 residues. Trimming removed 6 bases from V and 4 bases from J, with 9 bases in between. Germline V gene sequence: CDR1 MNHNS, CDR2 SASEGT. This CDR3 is CASSKDSYGYTF. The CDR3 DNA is TGTGCCAGCAGCAAAGACAGCTATGGCTACACCTTC.

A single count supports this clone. CDR3 bases: TGTGCCAGCAGCTTTCGGAGTAGCGGGGTGAACAATGAGCAGTTCTTC. Protein sequence: CASSFRSSGVNNEQFF. The gene calls are TRBV5-6 and TRBJ2-1, with TRBD2 matching 8 bases. Germline loops: CDR1 SGHDT, CDR2 YYEEEE. The CDR3 length is 16 residues. Trimming took 2 bases from V and 5 from J; bases not matched to a gene: 9.

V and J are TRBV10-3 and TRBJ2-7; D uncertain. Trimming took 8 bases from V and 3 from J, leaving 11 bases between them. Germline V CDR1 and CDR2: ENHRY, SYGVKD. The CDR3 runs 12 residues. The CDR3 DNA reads TGTGCCATCGGTCCAAGTTACTACGAGCAGTACTTC. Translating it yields CAIGPSYYEQYF.

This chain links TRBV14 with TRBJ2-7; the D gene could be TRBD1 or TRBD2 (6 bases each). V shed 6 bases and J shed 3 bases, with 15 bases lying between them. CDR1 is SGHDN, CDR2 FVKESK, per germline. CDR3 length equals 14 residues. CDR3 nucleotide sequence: TGTGCCAGCAGTGTCCGAGGGGGGCTCTACGAGCAGTACTTC. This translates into CASSVRGGLYEQYF. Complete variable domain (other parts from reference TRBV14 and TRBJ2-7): EAGVTQFPSHSVIEKGQTVTLRCDPISGHDNLYWYRRVMGKEIKFLLHFVKESKQDESGMPNNRFLAERTGGTYSTLKVQPAELEDSGVYFCASSVRGGLYEQYFGPGTRLTVT.

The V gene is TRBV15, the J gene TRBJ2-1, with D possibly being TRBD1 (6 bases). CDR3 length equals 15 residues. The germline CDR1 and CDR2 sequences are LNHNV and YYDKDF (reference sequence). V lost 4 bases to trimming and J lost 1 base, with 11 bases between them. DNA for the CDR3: TGTGCCACCAGCACTGACAGGCTATCCTACAATGAGCAGTTCTTC. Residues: CATSTDRLSYNEQFF.

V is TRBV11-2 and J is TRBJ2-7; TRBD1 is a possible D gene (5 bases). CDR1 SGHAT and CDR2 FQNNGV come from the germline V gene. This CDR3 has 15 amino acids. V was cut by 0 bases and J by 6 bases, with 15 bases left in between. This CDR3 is CASSLDGAQGLEQYF. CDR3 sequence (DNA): TGTGCCAGCAGCTTAGATGGGGCTCAGGGCCTCGAGCAGTACTTC. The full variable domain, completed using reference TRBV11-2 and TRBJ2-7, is EAGVAQSPRYKIIEKRQSVAFWCNPISGHATLYWYQQILGQGPKLLIQFQNNGVVDDSQLPKDRFSAERLKGVDSTLKIQPAKLEDSAVYLCASSLDGAQGLEQYFGPGTRLTVT.

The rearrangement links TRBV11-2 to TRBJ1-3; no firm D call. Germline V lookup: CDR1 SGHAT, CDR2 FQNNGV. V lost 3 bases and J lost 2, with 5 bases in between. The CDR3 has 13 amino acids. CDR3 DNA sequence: TGTGCCAGCAGCTTCAATACTGGAAACACCATATATTTT. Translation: CASSFNTGNTIYF.